What follows describes a single T cell receptor (beta chain). Its antigen is undetermined. These data come from a study of OX40 agonist ivuxolimab in advanced cancers. General study results and limits: Averaged across samples, CD8+ T cells carried more expanded clones than CD4+ did.

Trimming cost V 0 bases and J 12 bases, with 13 bases left between them. The CDR3 length is 13 residues. Germline CDR1 is SGHRS and CDR2 is YFSETQ. Profiling relied on immunoSEQ multiplex PCR, and the TCRdb table lists in-frame clones only, not all of them. Of some 86,000 clones in the sample, over 75% were seen once. This chain connects TRBV5-1 to TRBJ2-1, with a tentative D call TRBD2 (5 bases). The sample was CD4+ or CD8+ T cells sorted from blood, taken in a trial of the OX40 agonist ivuxolimab. This clonotype was obtained from an adult with an advanced solid tumor such as melanoma, head and neck, liver or kidney cancer. The CDR3 DNA follows: TGCGCCAGCAGCTTGGCTCCGGTCGAGGGGCAGTTCTTC. Its translation: CASSLAPVEGQFF.